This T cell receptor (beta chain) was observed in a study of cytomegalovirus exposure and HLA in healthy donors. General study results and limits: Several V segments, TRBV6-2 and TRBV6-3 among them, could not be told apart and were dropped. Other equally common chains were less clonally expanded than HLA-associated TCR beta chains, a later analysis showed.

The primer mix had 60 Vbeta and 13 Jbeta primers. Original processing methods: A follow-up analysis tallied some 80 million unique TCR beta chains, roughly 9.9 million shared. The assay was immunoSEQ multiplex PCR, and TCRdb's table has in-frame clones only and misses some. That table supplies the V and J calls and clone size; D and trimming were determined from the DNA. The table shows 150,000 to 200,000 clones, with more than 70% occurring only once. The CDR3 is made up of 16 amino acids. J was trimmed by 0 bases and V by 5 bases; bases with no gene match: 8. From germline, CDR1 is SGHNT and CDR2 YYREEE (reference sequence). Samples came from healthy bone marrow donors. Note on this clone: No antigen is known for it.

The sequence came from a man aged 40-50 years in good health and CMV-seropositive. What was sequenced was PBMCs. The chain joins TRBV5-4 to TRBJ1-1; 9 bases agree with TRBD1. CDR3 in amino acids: CASRTGTGSLNTEAFF. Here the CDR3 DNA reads TGTGCCAGCAGAACCGGGACAGGGTCGTTGAACACTGAAGCTTTCTTT.